The 11 T cell receptor beta chains below were found in one sample sequenced in a study of human T cells and chemical hapten exposure. Time point meaning: patch test 2, 6 weeks after DPC sensitization. Treatment noted: therapeutic diphenylcyclopropenone sensitization with weekly scalp DPC. TCRdb processed the RACE reads anew with MiXCR; each CDR3 protein has one entry. Seen here are over 100,000 distinct CDR3 sequences, roughly a tenth observed once, and the top ten hold about 3%. The sequencing here drew on whole blood, taken in connection with sensitization to the hapten diphenylcyclopropenone (DPC). Receptors were obtained from a woman between 40 and 50 years old with alopecia areata. Some clones in this sample may be carry-over from other donors' samples.

This clonotype showed up many times. This sequence joins TRBV7-6 and TRBJ2-7; D is uncertain. Germline CDR1 is SGHVS and CDR2 is FNYEAQ. The CDR3 is 13 amino acids. V dropped 2 bases and J dropped 3 bases, with 8 bases sitting between them. The CDR3 here is CASSLSVDYEQYF. The CDR3 DNA sequence: TGTGCCAGCAGCTTATCAGTTGACTACGAGCAGTACTTC.

This clonotype was seen only a few times. This rearrangement joins TRBV6-5 to TRBJ1-2; 7 nucleotides agree with TRBD1. CDR1 and CDR2 (germline): MNHEY, SVGAGI. The CDR3 runs 16 residues. J was trimmed by 1 base and V by 4 bases; bases with no gene match: 9. The chain's CDR3 is CASSSPRDRHNYGYTF. The DNA of the CDR3 is TGTGCCAGCAGTTCGCCTAGGGACAGACATAACTATGGCTACACCTTC.

Ten or more counts support this clonotype. The rearrangement uses TRBV4-2 and TRBJ2-3; D tentatively reads TRBD1 or TRBD2 (5 bases each). Germline CDR1 and CDR2: LGHNA and YNFKEQ. The CDR3 covers 20 residues. V lost 0 bases to trimming and J lost 1 base, with 23 bases between them. CDR3 loop: CASSQEQGPGLEGGTDTQYF. The CDR3 DNA reads as TGTGCCAGCAGCCAAGAGCAGGGACCGGGCTTAGAAGGGGGCACAGATACGCAGTATTTT.

This clonotype has only a few counts. The chain uses TRBV7-2 and TRBJ1-2; maybe TRBD1 (5 bases). V gave up 3 bases and J gave up 0 bases, with 11 bases separating them. CDR1 is SGHTA and CDR2 is FQGNSA in the germline V gene. The CDR3 has 15 residues. CDR3 coding DNA: TGTGCCAGCAGCTTGCAGGGACCTCCTAACTATGGCTACACCTTC. It is translated as CASSLQGPPNYGYTF.

At least ten counts were recorded for this clonotype. The rearrangement uses TRBV5-6 and TRBJ2-5; 9 nucleotides agree with TRBD1. With V trimmed by 3 bases and J by 2 bases, 8 bases remained unmatched. The CDR3 has 16 amino acids. Germline lookup yields CDR1 SGHDT and CDR2 YYEEEE. The CDR3 coding sequence is TGTGCCAGCAGCTGGGGACAGGGTCGAAGGCAAGAGACCCAGTACTTC. This translates into CASSWGQGRRQETQYF.

The CDR3, as DNA: TGTGCCAGCAGTTACCCGGGGACAGTCAATCAGCCCCAGCATTTT. Amino acid sequence: CASSYPGTVNQPQHF. The chain joins TRBV6-2 or TRBV6-3 to TRBJ1-5; 7 bases agree with TRBD1. V lost 2 bases and J lost 3; bases outside the gene matches: 4. CDR1 and CDR2 from the germline V gene are MNHEY and SVGEGT. The CDR3 contains 15 residues.

This chain links TRBV5-1 with TRBJ2-1, with D uncertain. Trimming pared 0 bases from V and 8 bases from J, leaving 15 bases between. Germline values: CDR1 SGHRS, CDR2 YFSETQ. The CDR3 sequence is 15 residues long. In DNA, the CDR3 is TGCGCCAGCAGCTTGGCTGGCACCGGGTGGGATGAGCAGTTCTTC. It yields the protein CASSLAGTGWDEQFF.

This clonotype was seen only a few times. The chain is built from TRBV12-3 or TRBV12-4 and TRBJ1-5; tentatively, D is TRBD1 (5 bases). The V end lost 4 bases, the J end lost 5 bases, and 9 bases lay between the germline ends. The length of the CDR3 is 13 residues. The CDR3 DNA sequence: TGTGCCAGCAGTTACCGGGGCGATCAGCCCCAGCATTTT. Protein: CASSYRGDQPQHF.

Ten or more counts support this clonotype. The chain is built from TRBV3-1 and TRBJ2-2, with unresolved D. The V end was cut by 4 bases, the J end by 7 bases, with 10 bases between. The V gene's germline CDR1 is LGHDT and CDR2 YNNKEL (reference sequence). This CDR3 is built from 13 residues. The CDR3 region is CASSPRINGELFF. The CDR3 DNA sequence: TGTGCCAGCAGCCCTAGAATTAACGGGGAGCTGTTTTTT. Filled out from reference TRBV3-1 and TRBJ2-2, the complete variable domain reads DTAVSQTPKYLVTQMGNDKSIKCEQNLGHDTMYWYKQDSKKFLKIMFSYNNKELIINETVPNRFSPKSPDKAHLNLHINSLELGDSAVYFCASSPRINGELFFGEGSRLTVL.

CDR3 sequence reads: CSVADIAGANVLTF. CDR3 in DNA: TGCAGCGTCGCGGACATAGCTGGGGCCAACGTCCTGACTTTC. This chain connects TRBV29-1 to TRBJ2-6; possibly TRBD1 for D (5 bases). Germline V gene sequence: CDR1 SQVTM, CDR2 ANQGSEA. The CDR3 spans 14 residues. V shed 6 bases and J shed 2 bases, with 11 bases lying between them. The variable domain in full, with the rest retrieved from reference TRBV29-1 and TRBJ2-6, is SAVISQKPSRDICQRGTSLTIQCQVDSQVTMMFWYRQQPGQSLTLIATANQGSEATYESGFVIDKFPISRPNLTFSTLTVSNMSPEDSSIYLCSVADIAGANVLTFGAGSRLTVL.

The sample holds many counts of this clonotype. The rearrangement uses TRBV29-1 and TRBJ1-4, with D perhaps TRBD1 (6 bases). The CDR3 is 14 residues long. CDR1 SQVTM and CDR2 ANQGSEA come from the germline V gene. Trimming left V 7 bases short and J 3 bases short, with 15 bases between. In nucleotides, the CDR3 is TGCAGCGCTTGGGGGGCCGGGGCTAATGAAAAACTGTTTTTT. It specifies CSAWGAGANEKLFF.